A selection of T cell receptor beta chains follows, all from one sample in a study of tumor and adjacent non-tumor tissue in lung cancer. TCRdb fed the multiplex PCR reads into MiXCR, producing one record per CDR3 protein. The sample has about 75,000 distinct CDR3 sequences, under 70% seen once. Sequencing was done on a sample of distant non-tumor lung tissue. All receptors come from a woman aged 45 to 65 with non-small cell lung cancer. Both conserved end residues are part of each CDR3. The D gene is left open where the match is weak. Rows give clone size only sometimes, using once, few, many, or a class for an expanded clone.

j_gene | d_gene | abundance | v_gene | CDR3aa | CDR3nt
TRBJ2-5 | TRBD1 | many | TRBV20-1 | CSATFDRDRETQYF | TGCAGTGCCACATTTGACAGGGATCGGGAGACCCAGTACTTC
TRBJ2-2 | NA | NA | TRBV11-2 | CANSFGGSRISTGELFF | TGTGCCAACAGCTTTGGGGGCAGCAGAATTTCCACAGGGGAGCTGTTTTTT
TRBJ2-7 | TRBD2 | few | TRBV5-1 | CASSPSGRGYEQYF | TGCGCCAGCAGCCCTAGCGGGAGAGGGTACGAGCAGTACTTC
TRBJ2-1 | NA | NA | TRBV29-1 | CSDEEGIVGQGFYNEQFF | TGCAGTGATGAAGAGGGGATCGTCGGCCAGGGCTTCTACAATGAGCAGTTCTTC
TRBJ2-3 | TRBD2 | NA | TRBV11-2 | CASSLILAGEGQYF | TGTGCCAGCAGCTTAATCCTAGCGGGAGAAGGACAGTATTTT
TRBJ2-7 | NA | NA | TRBV11-2 | CTISLSPSPSYEHYF | TGTACCATCAGCTTATCTCCGAGTCCCTCCTACGAGCACTACTTC
TRBJ2-1 | NA | NA | TRBV29-1 | CSVETLNEQFF | TGCAGTGTTGAGACCCTCAATGAACAGTTCTTC
TRBJ2-1 | TRBD2 | NA | TRBV11-2 | CASSLVLPGTSKGNERFF | TGTGCCAGCAGCTTAGTTTTACCAGGGACTAGTAAGGGTAATGAGCGGTTCTTC
TRBJ2-1 | TRBD1 | many | TRBV6-2/TRBV6-3 | CASSLQGDEQFF | TGTGCCAGCAGTTTACAGGGGGATGAGCAGTTCTTC
TRBJ1-3 | NA | once | TRBV29-1 | CSVGSYSGDTIYF | TGCAGCGTCGGGAGTTACTCTGGAGACACCATATATTTT
TRBJ2-2 | NA | NA | TRBV12-3/TRBV12-4 | CVSSFLSGELFF | TGTGTCAGTAGTTTTCTCTCCGGGGAGCTGTTTTTT
TRBJ2-3 | TRBD2 | many | TRBV20-1 | CSADSGSDTQYF | TGCAGTGCAGATAGCGGGAGTGATACGCAGTATTTT
TRBJ1-3 | NA | many | TRBV6-1 | CASSEGPGRTIYF | TGTGCCAGCAGTGAAGGCCCCGGGCGAACCATATATTTT
TRBJ2-3 | TRBD2 | once | TRBV20-1 | CSVLADPSTDTQYF | TGCAGTGTTCTAGCGGATCCAAGCACAGATACGCAGTATTTT
TRBJ2-7 | TRBD2 | NA | TRBV11-2 | CASGPMTSGISYEQYF | TGTGCCAGCGGCCCAATGACTAGCGGGATCTCCTATGAGCAGTACTTC
TRBJ2-7 | TRBD1 | few | TRBV11-2 | CASSTRTGWTYEQYF | TGTGCCAGCAGCACGAGGACAGGCTGGACCTACGAGCAGTACTTC
TRBJ2-7 | NA | NA | TRBV11-1 | CASSGRIDMGVAQNF | TGTGCCAGCAGCGGAAGGATAGATATGGGCGTCGCGCAGAACTTC
TRBJ1-6 | NA | NA | TRBV20-1 | CSARVTGPNESPLHF | TGCAGTGCTAGGGTGACAGGCCCAAACGAATCACCACTCCACTTT
TRBJ2-2 | NA | NA | TRBV7-9 | CASSLGANTRELFF | TGTGCCAGCAGCTTAGGGGCGAACACCCGGGAGCTGTTTTTT
TRBJ2-7 | NA | NA | TRBV11-2 | CASSLSLRNDEQYF | TGTGCCAGCAGCTTATCCCTTCGGAATGACGAGCAGTACTTC
TRBJ2-1 | TRBD1 | once | TRBV12-3/TRBV12-4 | CASTTLGQAGNEQLF | TGTGCCAGCACCACCTTGGGACAGGCAGGCAATGAGCAGTTATTC
TRBJ2-3 | NA | NA | TRBV11-1 | CASSLASETDTQYF | TGTGCAAGCAGCTTAGCTAGCGAGACAGATACGCAGTATTTT
TRBJ2-2 | NA | NA | TRBV12-3/TRBV12-4 | CASRYMANTGELFF | TGTGCCAGCCGATATATGGCGAACACCGGGGAGTTGTTTTTT
TRBJ2-5 | NA | NA | TRBV29-1 | CSVAVNSGSVVETQYF | TGCAGCGTTGCTGTCAATAGCGGAAGCGTTGTGGAGACCCAGTACTTC
TRBJ2-7 | TRBD2 | few | TRBV11-2 | CVNSLLAGGYEQYF | TGTGTCAACAGCTTACTTGCGGGAGGGTACGAGCAGTACTTC
TRBJ2-5 | NA | NA | TRBV7-8 | CASSSHLGVQETQYF | TGTGCCAGCAGCTCCCACCTAGGGGTACAAGAGACCCAGTACTTC
TRBJ2-1 | NA | NA | TRBV11-2 | CASSLNNNSEQFF | TGTGCCAGCAGCCTCAACAACAACAGTGAGCAATTCTTC
TRBJ1-1 | NA | once | TRBV5-1 | CDSSLTRGGTEAFF | TGCGACAGCAGCTTGACCAGGGGTGGCACTGAAGCTTTCTTT
TRBJ1-1 | NA | NA | TRBV11-2 | CTSSLRVGRGGIEAFF | TGTACCAGCAGCTTACGAGTCGGCCGTGGAGGCATTGAAGCTTTCTTT
TRBJ2-1 | NA | NA | TRBV28 | CASSFMDYSSYNEQFF | TGTGCTAGCAGTTTTATGGACTACAGCTCCTACAATGAGCAGTTCTTC
TRBJ1-2 | NA | NA | TRBV30 | CAWSPLQGFNYGYTF | TGTGCCTGGAGTCCTCTTCAGGGTTTTAACTATGGCTACACCTTC
TRBJ1-5 | NA | NA | TRBV20-1 | CRVSREGSYRPQHF | TGCAGAGTCTCCCGCGAGGGGAGTTACCGGCCCCAGCATTTT
TRBJ2-1 | TRBD2 | many | TRBV29-1 | CSLSRGSSYDEQFF | TGCAGCTTATCGCGGGGGAGCTCCTACGATGAGCAGTTCTTC
TRBJ2-1 | TRBD2 | medium-sized | TRBV11-2 | CASSGLLAGGGNEQFF | TGTGCCAGCAGCGGACTACTAGCGGGAGGGGGGAATGAGCAGTTCTTC
TRBJ2-2 | TRBD1 | many | TRBV20-1 | CSADRGDNTGELFF | TGCAGTGCTGACAGGGGGGATAACACCGGGGAGCTGTTTTTT
TRBJ1-5 | NA | many | TRBV12-3/TRBV12-4 | CASRGTKWLGNQPQHF | TGTGCCAGCAGGGGTACAAAGTGGCTCGGCAATCAGCCCCAGCATTTT
TRBJ1-1 | NA | NA | TRBV11-2 | CASSLGSKDTEAFF | TGTGCCAGCAGCCTCGGAAGTAAGGACACTGAAGCTTTTTTT
TRBJ2-7 | NA | NA | TRBV11-2 | CASSSGSGAGSYERYF | TGCGCCAGCAGCTCAGGGTCAGGGGCCGGCTCCTACGAGCGGTACTTC
TRBJ1-4 | NA | NA | TRBV6-6 | CANSSTTNEKLFF | TGTGCCAACTCGAGCACAACTAATGAAAAACTGTTTTTT
TRBJ1-1 | NA | few | TRBV28 | CASSQSRIITEAFF | TGTGCCAGCAGTCAAAGTCGAATCATCACTGAAGCTTTCTTT
TRBJ2-1 | TRBD2 | many | TRBV20-1 | CSPGLAGNNEQFF | TGCAGTCCGGGACTAGCGGGAAACAATGAGCAGTTCTTC
TRBJ2-1 | TRBD2 | few | TRBV28 | CATSGRFDEQFF | TGTGCCACTAGCGGGAGGTTCGATGAGCAGTTCTTC
TRBJ1-5 | NA | once | TRBV11-2 | CTSSYTDGGPQHF | TGTACCAGCAGCTATACCGACGGGGGGCCCCAGCATTTT
TRBJ2-5 | TRBD1 | many | TRBV6-1 | CASSEMTGSQETQYF | TGTGCCAGCAGTGAAATGACAGGGAGCCAAGAGACCCAGTACTTC
TRBJ1-1 | NA | large | TRBV11-2 | CASSFAGKNTEAFF | TGTGCCAGCAGCTTCGCGGGAAAGAACACTGAAGCTTTCTTT
TRBJ2-3 | NA | NA | TRBV20-1 | CSAQPSGRTSSTDTKYF | TGCAGTGCCCAACCGTCTGGCAGAACCTCTAGCACAGATACGAAGTATTTT
TRBJ2-1 | TRBD1 | NA | TRBV7-3 | CANSLTGYAYNEQFF | TGTGCCAACAGCTTGACAGGGTACGCCTACAATGAGCAGTTCTTC
TRBJ1-5 | NA | NA | TRBV7-8 | CASTPRLGLDQSQHF | TGTGCCAGCACTCCTAGGTTAGGCTTGGATCAGTCCCAGCATTTT
TRBJ2-1 | NA | NA | TRBV6-2/TRBV6-3 | CVSSPQDWASNEQFF | TGTGTCAGCTCGCCTCAGGACTGGGCGTCCAATGAGCAGTTCTTC